The T cell receptor (beta chain) under discussion was sequenced for a study of blood T cell repertoires in COVID-19 (dated by TCRdb to 2019 to 2021). Notes on the research overall: The collaborator samples originated in the United States, Italy and Spain and spanned the acute and convalescent phases of COVID-19. The material from the prospective study consisted of cDNA or gDNA derived from T cells, B-cell-depleted T cells, or PBMCs. Deeply sampled blood TCRbeta repertoires from subjects exposed to, actively infected with, or recovered from COVID-19 were included in the dataset. The repertoires were released in a freely available public database intended as a resource for research on the immune response to SARS-CoV-2. The samples were drawn from the first 160 participants of the ongoing ImmuneRACE study and from 950 to 1,500 subjects provided by 6 global collaborators. A de-identified subject ID, COVID-19 status, age in years and sex were almost always included in the sample metadata. Where HLA class I and class II types were available, the types were taken from metadata supplied by the sample provider, not from assay-based typing.

This clone was observed once. The clone's antigen remains unknown. Base qualities were left out, and no much larger clone turns up one base away. The collaborating institutions used their own protocols to collect whole blood in K2EDTA tubes. For TCRbeta analysis, collaborators shipped samples in one of three forms: frozen whole blood, isolated PBMCs, or DNA extracted from either of those sample types. TCRbeta CDR3 regions were amplified from genomic DNA using the immunoSEQ Assay, a bias-controlled multiplex PCR. Per the source publication's procedure: The number of nucleated cells in each sample was estimated from the amplification of reference gene primers within the assay. Sequence reads were collapsed and filtered to measure the absolute abundance of every unique TCRbeta CDR3 rearrangement. Productive Simpson clonality was computed per sample as the square root of Simpson's diversity index over productive rearrangements. Here the immuneACCESS table is served through TCRdb, limited to in-frame sequences with V and J called. Missing clones are a known gap in these copies; in checked studies unresolved V genes cover under half, and the rest lacks a known reason. The V and J calls and the clone size are those of that table, but D and trimming were determined from the DNA. The sample includes some 19,000 clones, with about 88% observed a single time. The leading ten clones occupy approximately 16% of the sample.

General conclusions and limits of the study: The amount of clinical and demographic metadata varied by source and participant and was provided uncurated.

The germline V gene supplies CDR1 MGHDK and CDR2 SYGVNS. The CDR3 sequence holds 13 residues, the cysteine and phenylalanine included. Only the CDR3 part of the read is kept: 39 bases, read in frame from the first base. V is pared back by 2 bases and J by 5 bases, with 9 bases lying between the germline termini. The sequence is built from TRBV25-1 and TRBJ1-2; the D segment cannot be called with confidence. The receptor was derived from a man between 65 and 79 years old with acute or convalescent COVID-19. Sample: peripheral blood. The sequenced DNA is TGTGCCAGCAGTGAAAATTTCAATTATGGCTACACCTTC. Its product reads: CASSENFNYGYTF.